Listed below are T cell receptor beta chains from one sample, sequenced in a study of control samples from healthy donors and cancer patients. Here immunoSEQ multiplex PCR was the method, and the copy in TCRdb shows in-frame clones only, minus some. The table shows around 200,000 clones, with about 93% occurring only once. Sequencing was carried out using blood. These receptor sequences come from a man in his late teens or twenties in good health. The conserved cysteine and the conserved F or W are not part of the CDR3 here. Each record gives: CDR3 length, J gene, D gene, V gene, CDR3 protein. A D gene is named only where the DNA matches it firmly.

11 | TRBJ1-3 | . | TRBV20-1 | SASSGDGNTIY
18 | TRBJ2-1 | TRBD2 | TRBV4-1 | ASSQDGARTSGGQGNEQF
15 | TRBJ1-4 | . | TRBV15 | ATSARGEGVANEKLF
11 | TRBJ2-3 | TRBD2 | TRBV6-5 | ASSSPGGDTQY
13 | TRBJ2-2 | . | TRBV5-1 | ASSSPPGSTGELF
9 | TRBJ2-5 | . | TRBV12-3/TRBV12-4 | ASSSRETQY
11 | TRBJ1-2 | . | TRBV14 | ASSPTQAAGYT
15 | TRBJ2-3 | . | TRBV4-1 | ASSQRGTRGDTDTQY
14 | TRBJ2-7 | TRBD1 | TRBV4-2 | ASSHPPDRGRYEQY
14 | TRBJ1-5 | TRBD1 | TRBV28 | ASSSPGQGLNQPQH
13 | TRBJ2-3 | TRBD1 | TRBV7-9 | ASSPRQGSTDTQY
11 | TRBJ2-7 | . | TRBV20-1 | SASRPDKDEQY
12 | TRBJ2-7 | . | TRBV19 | ASRGTANDYEQY
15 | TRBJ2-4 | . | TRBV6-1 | ASSEVGDLKAKNIQY
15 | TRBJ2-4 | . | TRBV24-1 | ATSDSQGGVAKNIQY
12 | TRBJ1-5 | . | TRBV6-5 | ASSRGTATQPQH
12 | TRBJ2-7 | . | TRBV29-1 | SVEFGSATYEQY
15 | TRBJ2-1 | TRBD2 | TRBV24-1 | ATRGGGASSSYNEQF
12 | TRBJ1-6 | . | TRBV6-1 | ASSEAQEGSPLH
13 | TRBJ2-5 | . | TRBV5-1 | ASSLQFGEAETQY
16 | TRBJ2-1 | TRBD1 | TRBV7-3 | ASSSPGTGPSSYNEQF
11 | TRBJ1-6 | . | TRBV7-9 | ASSLEGNSPLH
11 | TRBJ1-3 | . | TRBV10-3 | AIRSLSGNTIY
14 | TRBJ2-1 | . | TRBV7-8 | ASSPSGGALYNEQF
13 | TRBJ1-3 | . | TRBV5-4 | ASSLDLSSGNTIY
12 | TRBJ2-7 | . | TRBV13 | ASSPSPGSYEQY
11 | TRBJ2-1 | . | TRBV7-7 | ASSLRNYNEQF
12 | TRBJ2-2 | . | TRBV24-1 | ATSEGTSARELF
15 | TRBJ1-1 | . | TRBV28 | ASSQGNRVLLNTEAF
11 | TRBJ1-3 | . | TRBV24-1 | ATSDSRGNTIY
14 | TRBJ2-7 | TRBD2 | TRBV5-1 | ASSRGGRTENYEQY
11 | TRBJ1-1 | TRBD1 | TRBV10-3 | AARTGADTEAF
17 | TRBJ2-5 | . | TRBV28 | ASSLGLPQGSAPQETQY
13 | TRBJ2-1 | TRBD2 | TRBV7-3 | ASSPGTNSGNEQF
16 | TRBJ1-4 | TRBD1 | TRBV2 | ASSLQGWVGATNEKLF
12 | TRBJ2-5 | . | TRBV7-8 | ASSLELNRETQY
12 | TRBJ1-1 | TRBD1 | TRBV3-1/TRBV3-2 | ASSQGTGYTEAF
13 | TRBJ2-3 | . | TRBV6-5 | ASSQGSSPPDTQY
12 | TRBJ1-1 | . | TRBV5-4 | ASSWGGRNTEAF
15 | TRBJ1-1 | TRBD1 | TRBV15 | ATSTVDRASLNTEAF
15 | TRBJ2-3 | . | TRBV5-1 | ASSLWSLGSMADTQY
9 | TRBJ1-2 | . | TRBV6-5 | ASRAGHGYT
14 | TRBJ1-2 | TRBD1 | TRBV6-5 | ASSYSGTGLNYGYT
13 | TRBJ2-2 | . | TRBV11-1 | ASSLGSGLAGELF
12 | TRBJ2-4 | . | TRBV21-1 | ASSITQGLNIQY
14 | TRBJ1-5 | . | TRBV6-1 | ASSEAGRLSNQPQH
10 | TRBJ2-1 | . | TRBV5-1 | ASSLAETLKF
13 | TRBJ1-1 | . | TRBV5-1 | ASSPPPALNTEAF
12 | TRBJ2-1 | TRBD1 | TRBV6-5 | ASSYGQGEGEQF
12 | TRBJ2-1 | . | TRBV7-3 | ASSSSGNYNEQF
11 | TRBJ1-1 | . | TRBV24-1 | ATRLDDNTEAF
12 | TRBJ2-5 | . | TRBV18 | ASSPITVRETQY
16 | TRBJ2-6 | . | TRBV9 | ASSPTGGYPVGANVLT
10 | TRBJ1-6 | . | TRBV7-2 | ASSLPERPLH
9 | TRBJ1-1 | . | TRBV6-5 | ASTLNTEAF
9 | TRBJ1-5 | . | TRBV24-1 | ATSDLHGMH
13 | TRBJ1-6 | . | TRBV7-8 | ASSSIGGRPKILH
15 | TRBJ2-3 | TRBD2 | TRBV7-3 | ASSPTGLAGGTDTQY
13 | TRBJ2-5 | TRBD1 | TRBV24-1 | ATSEPTGGGETQY
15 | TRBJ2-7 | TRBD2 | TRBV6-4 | ASLSYRGGGNSYEQY